This T cell receptor beta chain was obtained from a study of graft-versus-host responses after intestinal transplantation. For this clone: The target antigen is unknown.

General study results and limits: GvH clones were identified in recipient marrow, with some first appearing in ileum or blood.

Some clones are missing from TCRdb's copy, which holds only in-frame ones; the method was immunoSEQ multiplex PCR. The repertoire includes 57,000 or so clones, about 93% of them detected once, and roughly 2.6% sits in the top ten. J was trimmed by 8 bases and V by 1 base; bases with no gene match: 8. The CDR3 is made up of 15 amino acids. Germline CDR1 reads MGHRA; CDR2 reads YSYEKL. The material sequenced was PBMCs, taken around 120 days after intestinal transplantation. V and J are TRBV4-1 and TRBJ2-1, with TRBD1 matching over 7 bases. This TCR was sampled from a human patient who received an intestinal transplant, so some T cells may come from the graft donor. In DNA form, the CDR3 reads TGCGCCAGCAGCCAAGTCCCAGGGGGTCTCGATGAGCAGTTCTTC. Translated: CASSQVPGGLDEQFF.